One sample yielded the 3 T cell receptor beta chains listed below, sequenced in a study of T cells in Graves' hyperthyroidism and ophthalmopathy. Template material for amplifying TCR beta CDR3 regions consisted of RNA transcripts. Initially, a first-round RT-PCR of the TCR CDR3 employed the HTBI primer set. TCRdb used MiXCR to reprocess the multiplex PCR reads, holding one entry per CDR3 protein. The sample has roughly 500,000 distinct CDR3 sequences; 35% to 55% are singletons. Specimen: peripheral blood or thyroid tissue (not recorded which). The receptors shown here come from an adult woman with Graves' disease, either hyperthyroidism or ophthalmopathy (not recorded which).

V usage is TRBV19 and J usage is TRBJ1-3; D not certain. Trimming stripped 6 bases from V and 4 bases from J, with 13 bases between. This CDR3 is 14 amino acids long. CDR1 is LNHDA and CDR2 is SQIVND in the germline V gene (reference sequence). CDR3 sequence (DNA): TGTGCCAGTAGAGGCGGAGGGATGGGAAACACCATATATTTT. This translates into CASRGGGMGNTIYF.

This clonotype was counted only a few times. A read error may explain this, as a much larger clone is one base away. The CDR3 DNA reads TGTGCCATCAGTGGGTCAGGGGCAGAGACCCAGTACTTC. Protein product: CAISGSGAETQYF. The chain links TRBV10-3 to TRBJ2-5, with D possibly TRBD1 on 6 matching bases. Germline CDR1 and CDR2: ENHRY and SYGVKD. This CDR3 contains 13 residues. V lost 4 bases to trimming and J lost 4 bases, with 10 bases between them.

The chain combines TRBV7-2 with TRBJ2-7; D not certain. With 2 bases removed from V and 3 bases from J, the gap between germline ends came to 11 bases. The CDR3 extends over 14 amino acids. Germline values: CDR1 SGHTA, CDR2 FQGNSA. The CDR3 loop is CASSLRAAHYEQYF. CDR3 bases: TGTGCCAGCAGCTTACGGGCAGCCCACTACGAGCAGTACTTC. The full variable domain, completed using reference TRBV7-2 and TRBJ2-7, is GAGVSQSPSNKVTEKGKDVELRCDPISGHTALYWYRQSLGQGLEFLIYFQGNSAPDKSGLPSDRFSAERTGGSVSTLTIQRTQQEDSAVYLCASSLRAAHYEQYFGPGTRLTVT.